One and the same sample provided the 27 T cell receptor beta chains below, sequenced in a study of shared clonotypes between healthy human individuals (TCRdb year 2020). Receptors were amplified or captured by the immunoSEQ multiplex PCR assay. The immuneACCESS repertoire file appears here via TCRdb, limited to in-frame rearrangements. These files lack a portion of the clones; in checked studies, under half of the deficit traces to unresolved V genes, and the cause of the others is not known. The table for this sample lists under 1,900,000 clones; approximately 98.5% of them were counted only once. Roughly 0.36% of the sample comes from the top ten. The sequencing input was naive CD4+ T cells sorted from blood. The label giving this sample's cell subset or site can be read as: CD45RA+ positively selected. Receptor source: a man in his thirties or forties in good health.

The rearrangement uses TRBV10-1 and TRBJ2-5, with D maybe TRBD1 (6 bases). The V gene lost 2 bases and the J gene lost 1 base, with 8 bases spanning the gap. CDR3 length: 14 residues. Germline lookup yields CDR1 WNHNN and CDR2 SYGVQD (reference sequence). CDR3 DNA sequence: TGCGCCAGCAGTGAGGGGGGCAGCCAAGAGACCCAGTACTTC. Its protein product is CASSEGGSQETQYF.

This chain links TRBV28 with TRBJ1-5; weak D call: TRBD1 (5 bases). The CDR3 extends over 15 amino acids. Germline V gene lookup returns CDR1 MDHEN and CDR2 SYDVKM. V lost 6 bases, J lost 3 bases, and 15 bases lay in between. The CDR3 is CASSFPQGDNQPQHF. CDR3 nucleotide sequence: TGTGCCAGCAGCTTCCCTCAGGGTGACAATCAGCCCCAGCATTTT.

The genes are TRBV19 and TRBJ1-2; D is perhaps TRBD1 (6 bases). Looked up from germline, CDR1 is LNHDA and CDR2 is SQIVND (reference sequence). The CDR3 has 14 amino acids. Trimming cost V 6 bases and J 2 bases, with 13 bases left between them. The CDR3 DNA follows: TGTGCCAGTAGACCGGGACACGGGAACTATGGCTACACCTTC. It translates to CASRPGHGNYGYTF.

The rearrangement uses TRBV6-1 and TRBJ2-7, with no clear D. CDR1 and CDR2 from the germline V gene are MNHNS and SASEGT. This CDR3 is 12 amino acids long. The germline V and J ends were trimmed by 5 bases and 3 bases, with 8 bases remaining between them. The chain's CDR3 is CASSWTSYEQYF. CDR3 in DNA: TGTGCCAGCAGTTGGACGAGCTACGAGCAGTACTTC.

This rearrangement joins TRBV14 to TRBJ1-5; 7 nucleotides match TRBD1. This CDR3 has 15 residues. Losses at the gene ends were 1 base for V and 1 base for J; bases not matched to a gene: 1. CDR1 and CDR2 from the germline V gene are SGHDN and FVKESK. The CDR3 is CASSQGQGSNQPQHF. The DNA for the CDR3 is TGTGCCAGCAGCCAAGGACAGGGAAGCAATCAGCCCCAGCATTTT.

The rearrangement uses TRBV30 and TRBJ2-1; TRBD2 might be the D (6 bases). V was clipped by 5 bases and J by 7 bases, with 18 bases between them. The CDR3 extends over 14 amino acids. CDR1 and CDR2 from the germline V gene are GTSNPN and SVGIG (reference sequence). CDR3 region: CAWAGTTRGNEQFF. The DNA of the CDR3 is TGTGCCTGGGCCGGGACGACCCGGGGGAATGAGCAGTTCTTC.

The rearrangement uses TRBV5-4 and TRBJ2-2, with 13 bases matching TRBD2. The germline gives CDR1 SGHNT, CDR2 YYREEE (reference sequence). J was trimmed by 5 bases and V by 3 bases; bases with no gene match: 13. There are 19 residues in the CDR3. The CDR3 bases are TGTGCCAGCAGCTCGAGGACTAGCGGGAGAAAAGGGGGGACCGGGGAGCTGTTTTTT. Protein: CASSSRTSGRKGGTGELFF.

In regard to this clone: The same CDR3 can be traced to other DNA sequences in this sample. The chain recombines TRBV5-1 with TRBJ2-3, with a weak D call TRBD2 (6 bases). The CDR3 loop spans 16 amino acids. V lost 2 bases, J lost 0 bases, and 13 bases lay in between. Germline V gene lookup returns CDR1 SGHRS and CDR2 YFSETQ. The CDR3 bases are TGCGCCAGCAGCTTACCAGCGGGTTCTAGCACAGATACGCAGTATTTT. Protein product: CASSLPAGSSTDTQYF.

J is TRBJ1-2 and V is TRBV7-9; D not certain. The length of the CDR3 is 14 residues. Germline V gene data show CDR1 as SEHNR and CDR2 as FQNEAQ (reference sequence). V shed 5 bases and J shed 1 base, with 11 bases lying between them. The DNA for the CDR3 is TGTGCCAGCAGCCCTAGGGTGGGTAACTATGGCTACACCTTC. Translating it yields CASSPRVGNYGYTF. Full variable domain (remainder filled in from reference TRBV7-9 and TRBJ1-2): DTGVSQNPRHKITKRGQNVTFRCDPISEHNRLYWYRQTLGQGPEFLTYFQNEAQLEKSRLLSDRFSAERPKGSFSTLEIQRTEQGDSAMYLCASSPRVGNYGYTFGSGTRLTVV.

This chain connects TRBV28 to TRBJ1-1; D gene uncertain. The V gene's germline CDR1 is MDHEN and CDR2 SYDVKM. The CDR3 has 15 amino acids. The germline V and J ends were trimmed by 6 bases and 1 base, with 15 bases remaining between them. The CDR3 loop reads CASRSIREKNTEAFF. CDR3 bases: TGTGCCAGCAGATCTATCCGGGAGAAGAACACTGAAGCTTTCTTT. Looking up the rest from reference TRBV28 and TRBJ1-1 gives the full variable domain: DVKVTQSSRYLVKRTGEKVFLECVQDMDHENMFWYRQDPGLGLRLIYFSYDVKMKEKGDIPEGYSVSREKKERFSLILESASTNQTSMYLCASRSIREKNTEAFFGQGTRLTVV.

The rearrangement joins TRBV28 to TRBJ2-7; 12 bases map to TRBD2. Germline-derived CDR1 and CDR2 are MDHEN and SYDVKM. The CDR3 contains 15 residues. V trimming: 2 bases; J trimming: 7 bases; junction bases outside the gene matches: 6. The CDR3 sequence is CASSLQTSGRTEQYF. The CDR3 DNA is TGTGCCAGCAGTTTACAGACTAGCGGGAGAACAGAGCAGTACTTC.

The chain employs TRBV29-1 and TRBJ2-7; the match to TRBD1 covers 7 bases. The V gene's germline CDR1 is SQVTM and CDR2 ANQGSEA. Trimming took 7 bases from V and 2 from J; bases not matched to a gene: 2. This CDR3 comprises 11 residues. The CDR3 nucleotides read TGCAGCGGAGGGACAGCCTACGAGCAGTACTTC. This translates into CSGGTAYEQYF.

The V and J genes are TRBV6-1 and TRBJ2-7, with 7 bases fitting TRBD1. Germline V lookup: CDR1 MNHNS, CDR2 SASEGT. There are 15 residues in the CDR3. V shed 6 bases and J 4 bases; nucleotides not matched to a gene: 12. This CDR3 is CASSEQQGFGYEQYF. DNA for the CDR3: TGTGCCAGCAGCGAACAACAGGGGTTTGGTTACGAGCAGTACTTC.

The gene calls are TRBV6-5 and TRBJ2-7, with 7 positions matching TRBD1. Germline V gives CDR1 MNHEY, CDR2 SVGAGI. This CDR3 has 15 amino acids. V gave up 6 bases and J gave up 2 bases; unmatched junction bases: 10. CDR3 nucleotide sequence: TGTGCCAGCAGCCGTGGCTTAGGACAGGCCTACGAGCAGTACTTC. As protein: CASSRGLGQAYEQYF.

The chain couples TRBV29-1 to TRBJ2-5, with D possibly matching TRBD1 (5 bases). V gave up 1 base and J gave up 4 bases, with 7 bases separating them. The germline CDR1 and CDR2 sequences are SQVTM and ANQGSEA. This CDR3 has 12 amino acids. The CDR3 DNA follows: TGCAGCGTTGAAGGACAGACAGAGACCCAGTACTTC. Translating gives CSVEGQTETQYF. Using reference TRBV29-1 and TRBJ2-5 for the parts outside the CDR3, the full variable domain is SAVISQKPSRDICQRGTSLTIQCQVDSQVTMMFWYRQQPGQSLTLIATANQGSEATYESGFVIDKFPISRPNLTFSTLTVSNMSPEDSSIYLCSVEGQTETQYFGPGTRLLVL.

V usage is TRBV7-2 and J usage is TRBJ2-7; TRBD1 might be the D (5 bases). In germline, CDR1 is SGHTA, CDR2 FQGNSA. Trimming removed 2 bases from V and 3 bases from J, with 17 bases in between. The CDR3 is made up of 16 amino acids. The CDR3 protein is CASSLHQGTFIYEQYF. The CDR3 DNA follows: TGTGCCAGCAGCTTACATCAGGGAACTTTCATCTACGAGCAGTACTTC.

The genes are TRBV5-5 and TRBJ2-3, with D maybe TRBD2 (6 bases). Germline V gene data show CDR1 as SGHKS and CDR2 as YYEKEE (reference sequence). This CDR3 has 15 residues. V was pared by 0 bases and J by 6 bases, with 14 bases between. The CDR3 DNA is TGTGCCAGCAGCTTGGGGTTCGGAGGGACGGATACGCAGTATTTT. Translating it yields CASSLGFGGTDTQYF.

On this clone: Different DNA sequences within this sample yield the same CDR3. The CDR3 here is CASSLAGSRQETQYF. In nucleotides, the CDR3 is TGCGCCAGCAGCTTGGCAGGGAGTCGTCAAGAGACCCAGTACTTC. V usage is TRBV5-1 and J usage is TRBJ2-5; D possibly uses TRBD1 or TRBD2 (5 bases each). The CDR3 totals 15 residues. The V gene's germline CDR1 is SGHRS and CDR2 YFSETQ. V shed 0 bases and J shed 2 bases, with 11 bases lying between them.

The chain links TRBV2 to TRBJ1-1; tentatively, D is TRBD1 (6 bases). Germline CDR1 reads SNHLY; CDR2 reads FYNNEI. This CDR3 has 13 amino acids. V was cut by 4 bases and J by 3 bases, with 9 bases left in between. The CDR3 here is CASSVTGYTEAFF. CDR3 nucleotide sequence: TGTGCCAGCAGTGTTACAGGGTACACTGAAGCTTTCTTT. Using reference TRBV2 and TRBJ1-1 for the parts outside the CDR3, the full variable domain is EPEVTQTPSHQVTQMGQEVILRCVPISNHLYFYWYRQILGQKVEFLVSFYNNEISEKSEIFDDQFSVERPDGSNFTLKIRSTKLEDSAMYFCASSVTGYTEAFFGQGTRLTVV.

The chain couples TRBV14 to TRBJ1-2; D unresolved. The CDR3 sequence is 17 residues long. In germline, CDR1 is SGHDN, CDR2 FVKESK. The V end lost 0 bases, the J end lost 6 bases, and 20 bases lay between the germline ends. Written as DNA, the CDR3 is TGTGCCAGCAGCCAAGATAGCACGGACCCCCGTGGGCATGGCTACACCTTC. Protein product: CASSQDSTDPRGHGYTF.

This rearrangement joins TRBV5-3 to TRBJ1-1; D unresolved. TRBV5-3 is an open reading frame whose function is uncertain. This CDR3 is built from 9 residues. Trimming took off 10 bases at V and 10 bases at J, with 11 bases between the two ends. CDR3: CAGKKGAFF. Here the CDR3 DNA reads TGTGCCGGAAAGAAAGGAGCTTTCTTT.

CDR3 nucleotides: TGTGCCACCAGCAGGTACAAGGGGTCCTACAATGAGCAGTTCTTC. Residues: CATSRYKGSYNEQFF. This chain uses TRBV15 with TRBJ2-1, with TRBD1 as a possible D gene (5 bases). The length of the CDR3 is 15 residues. Germline assignment: CDR1 LNHNV and CDR2 YYDKDF (reference sequence). V lost 3 bases and J 1 base, leaving 10 bases between the germline ends.

This clone has a single count. The rearrangement uses TRBV7-8 and TRBJ2-7; 7 nucleotides line up with TRBD2. Germline values: CDR1 SGHVS, CDR2 FQNEAQ. V was clipped by 1 base and J by 2 bases; unmatched bases: 11. This CDR3 spans 17 amino acids. The CDR3 DNA sequence: TGTGCCAGCAGCTTAGTACCAGCGGGGCAGGTGACCTACGAGCAGTACTTC. This encodes CASSLVPAGQVTYEQYF.

The chain is built from TRBV30 and TRBJ2-3; weak D call: TRBD2 (6 bases). V dropped 5 bases and J dropped 2 bases, with 17 bases sitting between them. In germline, CDR1 is GTSNPN, CDR2 SVGIG (reference sequence). The CDR3 is made up of 15 amino acids. The CDR3 bases are TGTGCCTGGGGGACTCCAGGCGGGATCACAGATACGCAGTATTTT. It translates to CAWGTPGGITDTQYF.

The rearrangement links TRBV18 to TRBJ2-7; TRBD1 matches at 9 bases. This CDR3 is built from 14 residues. Germline V gene sequence: CDR1 KGHSH, CDR2 LQKENI. Trimming took 3 bases from V and 4 from J; bases not matched to a gene: 4. The CDR3 region is CASSPKDRGYEQYF. DNA for the CDR3: TGTGCCAGCTCACCCAAGGACAGGGGTTACGAGCAGTACTTC. The full variable domain, with the rest looked up from reference TRBV18 and TRBJ2-7, is NAGVMQNPRHLVRRRGQEARLRCSPMKGHSHVYWYRQLPEEGLKFMVYLQKENIIDESGMPKERFSAEFPKEGPSILRIQQVVRGDSAAYFCASSPKDRGYEQYFGPGTRLTVT.

This rearrangement joins TRBV6-6 to TRBJ2-1; 9 bases fit TRBD2. Germline CDR1 is MNHNY and CDR2 is SVGAGI (reference sequence). The CDR3 consists of 16 residues. The V and J ends lost 5 bases and 4 bases, in that order; junction bases with no gene match: 9. The CDR3 loop is CASSKQREAGYNEQFF. CDR3 sequence (DNA): TGTGCCAGCAGTAAACAGCGGGAGGCGGGGTACAATGAGCAGTTCTTC.

This chain joins TRBV6-6 and TRBJ2-7; TRBD1 matches at 9 bases. This CDR3 is built from 16 residues. Looked up from germline, CDR1 is MNHNY and CDR2 is SVGAGI (reference sequence). With V trimmed by 3 bases and J by 3 bases, 9 bases remained unmatched. CDR3: CASSYTRTGEVYEQYF. CDR3 bases: TGTGCCAGCAGTTATACGAGGACAGGGGAAGTCTACGAGCAGTACTTC.